What follows is one T cell receptor beta chain and its context. Its antigen is not identified. V shed 0 bases and J 4 bases; nucleotides not matched to a gene: 2. Germline V gene lookup returns CDR1 SGDLS and CDR2 YYNGEE. This CDR3 contains 14 residues. This entry is derived from a study of T-cell memory formation after mild COVID-19. At the level of the study: Most TCR clusters belonged to a single donor. Notes on the study in general: CD4+ contracting clones lay mainly in CM and EM, CD8+ ones in EMRA. CD4/CD8 balance characterized clones contracting day 15 to 85, and CD4+ skew characterized later expanders.

The authors produced TCR alpha and TCR beta cDNA libraries with sample barcodes and UMIs by 5'RACE using constant-segment primers. From the 5' RACE reads, TCRdb called clonotypes with MiXCR, one entry per CDR3 protein. Among about 420,000 distinct CDR3 sequences listed, 20% to 30% were seen once. The material sequenced was PBMCs or a T cell subset sorted from them (not recorded which). The chain couples TRBV9 to TRBJ1-1, with 8 bases that match TRBD1. The receptor comes from an adult woman who had mild COVID-19 (a few samples of this study predate the infection). Cell type and time point are not known. The CDR3 DNA is TGTGCCAGCAGCGTAGTAACAGGGGGCACTGAAGCTTTCTTT. Translating gives CASSVVTGGTEAFF.